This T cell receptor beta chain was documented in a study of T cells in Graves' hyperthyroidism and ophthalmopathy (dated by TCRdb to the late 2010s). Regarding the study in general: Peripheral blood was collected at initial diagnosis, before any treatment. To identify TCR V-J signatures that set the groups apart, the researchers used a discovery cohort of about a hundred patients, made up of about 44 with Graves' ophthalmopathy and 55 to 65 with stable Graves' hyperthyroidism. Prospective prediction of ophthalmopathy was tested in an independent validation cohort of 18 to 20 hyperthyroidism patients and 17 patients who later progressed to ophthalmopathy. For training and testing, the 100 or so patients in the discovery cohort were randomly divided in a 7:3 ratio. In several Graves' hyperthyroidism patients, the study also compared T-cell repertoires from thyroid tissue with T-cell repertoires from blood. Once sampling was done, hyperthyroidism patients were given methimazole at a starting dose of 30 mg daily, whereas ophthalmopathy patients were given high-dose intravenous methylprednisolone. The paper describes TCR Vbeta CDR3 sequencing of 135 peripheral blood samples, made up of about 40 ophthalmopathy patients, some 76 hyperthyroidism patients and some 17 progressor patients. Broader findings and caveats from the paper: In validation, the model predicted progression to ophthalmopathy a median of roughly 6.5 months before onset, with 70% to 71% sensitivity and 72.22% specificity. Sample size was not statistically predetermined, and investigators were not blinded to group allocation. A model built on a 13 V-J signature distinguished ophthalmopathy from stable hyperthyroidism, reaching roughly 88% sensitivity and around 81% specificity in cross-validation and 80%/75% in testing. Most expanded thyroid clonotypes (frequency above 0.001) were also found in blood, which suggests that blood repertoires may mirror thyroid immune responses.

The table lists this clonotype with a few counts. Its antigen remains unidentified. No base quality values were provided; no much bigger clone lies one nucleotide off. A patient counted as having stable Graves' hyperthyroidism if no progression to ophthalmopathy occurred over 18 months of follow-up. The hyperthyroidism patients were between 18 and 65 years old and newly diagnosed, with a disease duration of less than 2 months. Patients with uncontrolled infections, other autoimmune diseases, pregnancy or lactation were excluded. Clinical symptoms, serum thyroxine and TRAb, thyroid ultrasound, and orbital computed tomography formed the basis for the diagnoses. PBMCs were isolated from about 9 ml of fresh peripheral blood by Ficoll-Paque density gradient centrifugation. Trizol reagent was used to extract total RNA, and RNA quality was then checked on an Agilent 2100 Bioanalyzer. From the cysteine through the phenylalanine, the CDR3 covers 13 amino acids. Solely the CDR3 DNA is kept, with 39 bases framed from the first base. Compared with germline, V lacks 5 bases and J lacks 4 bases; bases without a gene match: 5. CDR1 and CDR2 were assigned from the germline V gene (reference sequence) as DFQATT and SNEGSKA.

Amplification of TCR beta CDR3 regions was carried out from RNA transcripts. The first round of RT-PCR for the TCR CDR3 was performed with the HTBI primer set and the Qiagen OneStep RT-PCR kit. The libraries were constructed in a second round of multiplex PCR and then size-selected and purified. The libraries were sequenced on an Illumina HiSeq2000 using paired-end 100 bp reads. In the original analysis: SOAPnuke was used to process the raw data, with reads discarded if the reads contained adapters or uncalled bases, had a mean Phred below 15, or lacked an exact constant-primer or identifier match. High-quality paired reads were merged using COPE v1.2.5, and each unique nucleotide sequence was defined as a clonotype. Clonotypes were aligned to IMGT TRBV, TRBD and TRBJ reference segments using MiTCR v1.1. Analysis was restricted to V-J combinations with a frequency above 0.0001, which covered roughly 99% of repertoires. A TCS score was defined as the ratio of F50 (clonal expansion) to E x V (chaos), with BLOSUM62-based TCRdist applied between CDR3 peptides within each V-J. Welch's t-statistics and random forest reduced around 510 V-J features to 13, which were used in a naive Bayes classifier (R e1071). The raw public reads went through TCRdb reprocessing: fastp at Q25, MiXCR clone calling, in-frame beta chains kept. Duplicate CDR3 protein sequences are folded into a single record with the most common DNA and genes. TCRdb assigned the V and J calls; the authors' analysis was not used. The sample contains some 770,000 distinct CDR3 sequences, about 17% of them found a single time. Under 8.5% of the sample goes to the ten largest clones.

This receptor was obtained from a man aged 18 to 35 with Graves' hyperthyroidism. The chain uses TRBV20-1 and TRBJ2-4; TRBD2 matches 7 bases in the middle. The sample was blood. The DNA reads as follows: TGCAGTGCTCAGGGAGGGGTAAAAAACATTCAGTACTTC. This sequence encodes CSAQGGVKNIQYF.